This entry describes one TCR beta chain. No antigen is known for it. Reverse transcription of all isolated RNA meant that expressed TCRB transcripts were sequenced. The table came from immunoSEQ multiplex PCR; TCRdb's copy has only in-frame clones and leaves some out. The table records tens of thousands of clones, over 65% of them present only once. These data are taken from a study of beta chain features in type 1 diabetes. Points from the study as a whole: At VDJ recombination sites, type 1 diabetes patients had fewer insertions and more deleted nucleotides. Researchers report that Type 1 diabetes patients had moderately but significantly shorter TCRB CDR3s across all four CD4+ subsets. Whatever favoring of shorter templates PCR might show would apply equally to patients and controls.

Germline V gene sequence: CDR1 SGHAT, CDR2 FQNNGV. After removal of 6 bases from V and 4 bases from J, the junction contained 11 bases not matched to a gene. The CDR3 spans 17 residues. This clonotype originated in a woman aged 40 to 50 with type 1 diabetes. Input material: stem cell memory CD4+ T cells from blood. This sequence joins TRBV11-2 and TRBJ2-2; 10 positions agree with TRBD1. The CDR3 DNA reads TGTGCCAGCAGGATAAGACAGGGGGCGCAGAGCACCGGGGAGCTGTTTTTT. Its translation is CASRIRQGAQSTGELFF.